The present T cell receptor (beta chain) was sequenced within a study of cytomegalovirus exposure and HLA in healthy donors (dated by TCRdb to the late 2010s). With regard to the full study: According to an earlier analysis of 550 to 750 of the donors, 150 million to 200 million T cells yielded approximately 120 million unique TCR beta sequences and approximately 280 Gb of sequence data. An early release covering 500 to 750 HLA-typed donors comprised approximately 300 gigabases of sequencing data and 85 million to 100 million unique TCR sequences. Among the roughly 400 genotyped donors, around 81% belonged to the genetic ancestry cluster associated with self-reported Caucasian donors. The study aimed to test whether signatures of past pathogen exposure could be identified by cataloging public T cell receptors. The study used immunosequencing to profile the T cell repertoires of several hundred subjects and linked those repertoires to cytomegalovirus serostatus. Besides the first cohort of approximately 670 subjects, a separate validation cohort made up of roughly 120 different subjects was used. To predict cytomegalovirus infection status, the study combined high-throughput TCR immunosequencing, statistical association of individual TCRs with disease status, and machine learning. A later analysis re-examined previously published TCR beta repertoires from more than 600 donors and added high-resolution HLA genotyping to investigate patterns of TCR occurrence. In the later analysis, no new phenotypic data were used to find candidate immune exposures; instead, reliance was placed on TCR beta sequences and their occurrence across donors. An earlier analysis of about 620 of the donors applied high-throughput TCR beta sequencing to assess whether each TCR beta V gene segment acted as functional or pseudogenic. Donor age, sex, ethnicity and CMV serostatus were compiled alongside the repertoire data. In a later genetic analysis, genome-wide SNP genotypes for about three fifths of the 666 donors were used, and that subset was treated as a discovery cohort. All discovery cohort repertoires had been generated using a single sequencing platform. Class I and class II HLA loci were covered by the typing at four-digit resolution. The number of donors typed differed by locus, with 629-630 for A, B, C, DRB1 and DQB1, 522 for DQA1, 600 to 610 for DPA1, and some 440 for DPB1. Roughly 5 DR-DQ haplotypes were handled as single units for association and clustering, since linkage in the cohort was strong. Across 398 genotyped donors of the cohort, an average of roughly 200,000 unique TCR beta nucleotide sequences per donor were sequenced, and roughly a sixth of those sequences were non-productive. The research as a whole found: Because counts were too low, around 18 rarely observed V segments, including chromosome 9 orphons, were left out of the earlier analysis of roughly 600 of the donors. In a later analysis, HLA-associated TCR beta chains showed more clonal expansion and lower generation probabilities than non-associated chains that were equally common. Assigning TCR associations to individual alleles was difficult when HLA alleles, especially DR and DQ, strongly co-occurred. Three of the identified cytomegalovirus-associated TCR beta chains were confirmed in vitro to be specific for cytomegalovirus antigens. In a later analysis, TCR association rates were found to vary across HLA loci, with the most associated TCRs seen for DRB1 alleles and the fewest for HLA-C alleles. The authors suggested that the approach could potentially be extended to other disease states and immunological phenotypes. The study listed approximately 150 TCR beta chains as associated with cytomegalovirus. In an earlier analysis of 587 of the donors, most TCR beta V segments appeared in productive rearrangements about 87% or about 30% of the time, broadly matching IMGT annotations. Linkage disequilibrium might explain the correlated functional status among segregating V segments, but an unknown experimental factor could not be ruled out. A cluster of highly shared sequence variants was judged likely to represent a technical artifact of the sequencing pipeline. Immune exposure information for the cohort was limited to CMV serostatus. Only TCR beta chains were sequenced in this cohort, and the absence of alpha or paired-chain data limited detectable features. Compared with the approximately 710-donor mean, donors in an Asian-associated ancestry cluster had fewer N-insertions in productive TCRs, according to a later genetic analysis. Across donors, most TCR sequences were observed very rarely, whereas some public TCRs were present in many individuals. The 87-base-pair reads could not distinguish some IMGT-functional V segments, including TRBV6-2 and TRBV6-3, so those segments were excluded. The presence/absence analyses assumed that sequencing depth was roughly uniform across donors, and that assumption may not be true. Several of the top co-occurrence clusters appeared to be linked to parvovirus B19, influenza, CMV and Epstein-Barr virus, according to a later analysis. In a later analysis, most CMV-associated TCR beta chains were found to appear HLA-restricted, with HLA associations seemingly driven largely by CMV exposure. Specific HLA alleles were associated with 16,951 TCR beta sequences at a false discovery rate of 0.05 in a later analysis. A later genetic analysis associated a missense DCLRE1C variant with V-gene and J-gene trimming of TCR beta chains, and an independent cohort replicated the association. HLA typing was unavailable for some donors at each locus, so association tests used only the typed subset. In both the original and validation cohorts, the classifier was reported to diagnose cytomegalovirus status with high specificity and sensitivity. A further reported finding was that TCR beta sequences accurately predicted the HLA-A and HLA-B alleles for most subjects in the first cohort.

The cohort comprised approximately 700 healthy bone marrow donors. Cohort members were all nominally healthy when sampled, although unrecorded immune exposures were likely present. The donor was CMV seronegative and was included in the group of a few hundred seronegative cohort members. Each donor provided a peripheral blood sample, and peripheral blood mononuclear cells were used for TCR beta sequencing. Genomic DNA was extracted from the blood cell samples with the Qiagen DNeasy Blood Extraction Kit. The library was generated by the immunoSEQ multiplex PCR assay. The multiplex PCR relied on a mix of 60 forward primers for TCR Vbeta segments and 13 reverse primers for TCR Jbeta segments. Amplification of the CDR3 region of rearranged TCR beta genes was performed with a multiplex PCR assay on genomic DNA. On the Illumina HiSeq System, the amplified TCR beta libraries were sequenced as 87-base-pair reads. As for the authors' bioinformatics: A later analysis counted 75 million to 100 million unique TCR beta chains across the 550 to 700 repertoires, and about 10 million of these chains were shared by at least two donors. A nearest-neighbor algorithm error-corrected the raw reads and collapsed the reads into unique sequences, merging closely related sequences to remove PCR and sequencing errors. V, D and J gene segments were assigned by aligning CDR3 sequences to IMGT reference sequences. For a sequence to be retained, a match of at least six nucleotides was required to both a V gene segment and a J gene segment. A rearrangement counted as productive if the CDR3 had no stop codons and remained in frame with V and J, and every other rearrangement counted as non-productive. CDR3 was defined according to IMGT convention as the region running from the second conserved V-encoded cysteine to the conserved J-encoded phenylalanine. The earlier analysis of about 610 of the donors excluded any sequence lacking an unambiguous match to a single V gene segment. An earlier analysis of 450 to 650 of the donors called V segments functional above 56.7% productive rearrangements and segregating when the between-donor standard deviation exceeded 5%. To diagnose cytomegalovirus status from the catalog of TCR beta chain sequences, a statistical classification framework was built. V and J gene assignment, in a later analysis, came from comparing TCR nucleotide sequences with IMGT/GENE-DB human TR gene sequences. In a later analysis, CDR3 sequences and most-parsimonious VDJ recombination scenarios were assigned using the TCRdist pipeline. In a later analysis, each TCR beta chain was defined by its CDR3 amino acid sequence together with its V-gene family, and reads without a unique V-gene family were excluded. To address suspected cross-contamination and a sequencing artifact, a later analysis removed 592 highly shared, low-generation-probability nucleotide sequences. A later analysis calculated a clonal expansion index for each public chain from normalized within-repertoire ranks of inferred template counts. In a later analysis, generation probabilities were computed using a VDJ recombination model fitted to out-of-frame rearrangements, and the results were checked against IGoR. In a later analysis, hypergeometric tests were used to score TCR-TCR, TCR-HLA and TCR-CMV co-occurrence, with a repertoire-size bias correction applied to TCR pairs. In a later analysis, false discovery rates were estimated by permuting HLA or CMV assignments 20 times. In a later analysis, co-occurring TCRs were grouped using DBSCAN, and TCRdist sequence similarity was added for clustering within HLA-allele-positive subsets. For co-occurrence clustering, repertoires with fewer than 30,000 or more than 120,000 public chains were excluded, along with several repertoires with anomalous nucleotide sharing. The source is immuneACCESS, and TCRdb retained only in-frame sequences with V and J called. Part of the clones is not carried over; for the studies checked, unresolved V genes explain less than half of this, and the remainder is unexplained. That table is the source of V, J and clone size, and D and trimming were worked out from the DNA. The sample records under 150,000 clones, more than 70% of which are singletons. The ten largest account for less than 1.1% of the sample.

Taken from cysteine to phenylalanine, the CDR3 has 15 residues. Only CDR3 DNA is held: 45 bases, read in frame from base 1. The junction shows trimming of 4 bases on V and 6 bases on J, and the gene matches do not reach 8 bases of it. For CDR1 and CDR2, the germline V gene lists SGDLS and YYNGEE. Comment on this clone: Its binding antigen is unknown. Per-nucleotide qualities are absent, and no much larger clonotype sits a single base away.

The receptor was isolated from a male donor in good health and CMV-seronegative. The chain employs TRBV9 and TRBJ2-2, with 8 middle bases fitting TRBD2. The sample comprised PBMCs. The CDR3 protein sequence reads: CASSPRGGTSGELFF. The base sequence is TGTGCCAGCAGCCCCCGGGGGGGGACCTCCGGGGAGCTGTTTTTT.